Listed below are T cell receptor beta chains from one sample, sequenced in a study of CD8 T cells in ankylosing spondylitis. TCRdb analysed the 5' RACE reads with MiXCR anew, one entry per CDR3 protein. Here the sample spans about 160,000 distinct CDR3 sequences, roughly 10% being singletons. The source material was blood, either unsorted or a sorted T cell fraction (not recorded which). All receptors come from a female donor with ankylosing spondylitis or in good health (not recorded which). Each CDR3 is given with its conserved first and last residue. Each record gives: clone size, D gene, V gene, J gene, CDR3 length, CDR3 protein, CDR3 DNA. D genes are given only for firm matches. A clone size is listed for some rows: how often the clone was seen (once, few, many), or a class if it is expanded.

clone size: NA
D gene: NA
V gene: TRBV30
J gene: TRBJ2-1
CDR3 length: 12
CDR3 protein: CAGQLAYNEQFF
CDR3 DNA: TGTGCCGGACAACTAGCCTACAATGAGCAGTTCTTC

clone size: many
D gene: NA
V gene: TRBV11-1
J gene: TRBJ2-2
CDR3 length: 12
CDR3 protein: CATAFNTGELFF
CDR3 DNA: TGTGCCACTGCCTTCAACACCGGGGAGCTGTTTTTT

clone size: few
D gene: NA
V gene: TRBV24-1
J gene: TRBJ2-5
CDR3 length: 17
CDR3 protein: CATSDFSTERPQETQYF
CDR3 DNA: TGTGCCACCAGTGATTTTTCGACTGAGCGGCCCCAAGAGACCCAGTACTTC

clone size: NA
D gene: NA
V gene: TRBV12-3/TRBV12-4
J gene: TRBJ1-1
CDR3 length: 12
CDR3 protein: CASSSPGREGVF
CDR3 DNA: TGTGCCAGCAGTTCCCCGGGACGCGAGGGAGTCTTT

clone size: many
D gene: NA
V gene: TRBV7-9
J gene: TRBJ2-3
CDR3 length: 15
CDR3 protein: CASSSLPDHTDTQYF
CDR3 DNA: TGTGCCAGCAGCTCGCTACCCGACCACACAGATACGCAGTATTTT

clone size: NA
D gene: NA
V gene: TRBV4-3
J gene: TRBJ2-3
CDR3 length: 13
CDR3 protein: CASSQVIGDTQYF
CDR3 DNA: TGCGCCAGCAGCCAAGTAATTGGAGATACGCAGTATTTT

clone size: NA
D gene: TRBD2
V gene: TRBV20-1
J gene: TRBJ2-6
CDR3 length: 18
CDR3 protein: CSARVDRLAGSGANVLTF
CDR3 DNA: TGCAGTGCTAGAGTTGACCGACTAGCGGGGTCTGGGGCCAACGTCCTGACTTTC

clone size: NA
D gene: NA
V gene: TRBV4-3
J gene: TRBJ1-1
CDR3 length: 13
CDR3 protein: CASSQAPGPEAFF
CDR3 DNA: TGCGCCAGCAGCCAAGCTCCAGGGCCTGAAGCTTTCTTT

clone size: many
D gene: TRBD1
V gene: TRBV12-3/TRBV12-4
J gene: TRBJ2-1
CDR3 length: 14
CDR3 protein: CASSLTGIYNEQFF
CDR3 DNA: TGTGCCAGCAGTCTGACAGGGATCTACAATGAGCAGTTCTTC

clone size: few
D gene: NA
V gene: TRBV7-9
J gene: TRBJ2-1
CDR3 length: 15
CDR3 protein: CASSPAGGTYNEQFF
CDR3 DNA: TGTGCCAGCAGCCCTGCTGGAGGGACCTACAATGAGCAGTTCTTC

clone size: few
D gene: NA
V gene: TRBV7-9
J gene: TRBJ2-7
CDR3 length: 13
CDR3 protein: CASSPDNSYEQYF
CDR3 DNA: TGTGCCAGCAGCCCCGACAACTCCTACGAGCAGTACTTC

clone size: NA
D gene: TRBD2
V gene: TRBV20-1
J gene: TRBJ2-1
CDR3 length: 15
CDR3 protein: CSARLAGAVYNEQFF
CDR3 DNA: TGCAGTGCACGACTAGCGGGAGCGGTCTACAATGAGCAGTTCTTC

clone size: NA
D gene: NA
V gene: TRBV5-6
J gene: TRBJ2-7
CDR3 length: 14
CDR3 protein: CASSPGLVRYEQYF
CDR3 DNA: TGTGCCAGCAGCCCCGGGCTAGTCCGCTACGAGCAGTACTTC

clone size: many
D gene: NA
V gene: TRBV12-3/TRBV12-4
J gene: TRBJ2-1
CDR3 length: 13
CDR3 protein: CASSPSWLNEQFF
CDR3 DNA: TGTGCCAGCAGTCCCAGTTGGCTCAATGAGCAGTTCTTC

clone size: many
D gene: TRBD2
V gene: TRBV5-1
J gene: TRBJ2-2
CDR3 length: 16
CDR3 protein: CASSFPSGTNTGELFF
CDR3 DNA: TGCGCCAGCAGCTTCCCTAGCGGGACCAACACCGGGGAGCTGTTTTTT

clone size: NA
D gene: TRBD2
V gene: TRBV7-6
J gene: TRBJ2-1
CDR3 length: 15
CDR3 protein: CASSPRVAGGGEQFF
CDR3 DNA: TGTGCCAGCAGCCCCCGGGTAGCGGGAGGAGGTGAGCAGTTCTTC

clone size: few
D gene: NA
V gene: TRBV15
J gene: TRBJ2-1
CDR3 length: 16
CDR3 protein: CATSRDRASRGNEQFF
CDR3 DNA: TGTGCCACCAGCAGAGATCGGGCTAGTCGTGGGAATGAGCAGTTCTTC

clone size: once
D gene: NA
V gene: TRBV5-4
J gene: TRBJ2-2
CDR3 length: 15
CDR3 protein: CASSASSSYTGELFF
CDR3 DNA: TGTGCCAGCTCAGCTTCTAGCAGCTACACCGGGGAGCTGTTTTTT

clone size: few
D gene: NA
V gene: TRBV12-5
J gene: TRBJ2-7
CDR3 length: 16
CDR3 protein: CASGQTPRVGTYEQYF
CDR3 DNA: TGTGCTAGTGGTCAGACCCCACGCGTTGGAACCTACGAGCAGTACTTC

clone size: once
D gene: TRBD2
V gene: TRBV5-5
J gene: TRBJ2-2
CDR3 length: 18
CDR3 protein: CASSSSGSGRAKSGELFF
CDR3 DNA: TGTGCCAGCAGCTCTTCGGGGAGCGGGAGGGCCAAGAGCGGGGAGCTGTTTTTT

clone size: few
D gene: NA
V gene: TRBV20-1
J gene: TRBJ2-7
CDR3 length: 15
CDR3 protein: CSARDPRSYPYEQYF
CDR3 DNA: TGCAGTGCTAGAGATCCCAGGTCCTACCCCTACGAGCAGTACTTC

clone size: many
D gene: NA
V gene: TRBV12-3/TRBV12-4
J gene: TRBJ1-5
CDR3 length: 12
CDR3 protein: CASTSGSQPQHF
CDR3 DNA: TGTGCCAGCACCTCCGGATCTCAGCCCCAGCATTTT

clone size: many
D gene: TRBD1
V gene: TRBV12-3/TRBV12-4
J gene: TRBJ1-5
CDR3 length: 14
CDR3 protein: CASSHGQGSQPQHF
CDR3 DNA: TGTGCCAGCAGTCACGGACAGGGCAGTCAGCCCCAGCATTTT

clone size: few
D gene: TRBD1
V gene: TRBV29-1
J gene: TRBJ2-5
CDR3 length: 12
CDR3 protein: CSSGGDRAAQYF
CDR3 DNA: TGCAGTAGTGGTGGGGACAGGGCGGCCCAGTACTTC

clone size: few
D gene: NA
V gene: TRBV28
J gene: TRBJ1-6
CDR3 length: 14
CDR3 protein: CASSLAQGPLPVHF
CDR3 DNA: TGTGCCAGCAGCCTTGCGCAGGGCCCCCTCCCAGTACACTTT

clone size: many
D gene: TRBD1
V gene: TRBV20-1
J gene: TRBJ1-2
CDR3 length: 13
CDR3 protein: CSGTGTDNYGYTF
CDR3 DNA: TGCAGTGGTACCGGGACAGACAACTATGGCTACACCTTC

clone size: few
D gene: TRBD1
V gene: TRBV7-2
J gene: TRBJ1-2
CDR3 length: 17
CDR3 protein: CASSLYMGQEANYGYTF
CDR3 DNA: TGTGCCAGCAGCTTATACATGGGACAGGAAGCTAACTATGGCTACACCTTC

clone size: many
D gene: NA
V gene: TRBV6-5
J gene: TRBJ2-7
CDR3 length: 11
CDR3 protein: CASSYVDEQYF
CDR3 DNA: TGTGCCAGCAGTTATGTGGATGAGCAGTACTTC

clone size: NA
D gene: TRBD2
V gene: TRBV6-1
J gene: TRBJ2-5
CDR3 length: 14
CDR3 protein: CASTPSGGVETQYF
CDR3 DNA: TGTGCCAGCACTCCCAGCGGGGGTGTGGAGACCCAGTACTTC

clone size: NA
D gene: NA
V gene: TRBV7-2
J gene: TRBJ2-5
CDR3 length: 13
CDR3 protein: CASSSDHIGTQYF
CDR3 DNA: TGTGCCAGCAGCTCGGACCATATCGGGACCCAGTACTTC

clone size: few
D gene: NA
V gene: TRBV15
J gene: TRBJ2-7
CDR3 length: 14
CDR3 protein: CATQLVPSSYEQYF
CDR3 DNA: TGTGCCACTCAACTAGTCCCGAGCTCCTACGAGCAGTACTTC

clone size: NA
D gene: NA
V gene: TRBV4-3
J gene: TRBJ2-5
CDR3 length: 11
CDR3 protein: CASSQGGTQYF
CDR3 DNA: TGCGCCAGCAGCCAGGGTGGGACCCAGTACTTC

clone size: NA
D gene: NA
V gene: TRBV4-3
J gene: TRBJ2-3
CDR3 length: 18
CDR3 protein: CASSLDLGSFLGTDTQYF
CDR3 DNA: TGCGCCAGCAGCCTCGATTTGGGAAGTTTTTTAGGGACAGATACGCAGTATTTT

clone size: NA
D gene: NA
V gene: TRBV20-1
J gene: TRBJ2-4
CDR3 length: 13
CDR3 protein: CSARDGDRNIQYF
CDR3 DNA: TGCAGTGCTAGAGACGGGGATAGGAACATTCAGTACTTC

clone size: few
D gene: NA
V gene: TRBV3-1
J gene: TRBJ2-7
CDR3 length: 14
CDR3 protein: CASSQDSEFYEQYF
CDR3 DNA: TGTGCCAGCAGCCAAGATTCAGAGTTCTACGAGCAGTACTTC

clone size: NA
D gene: NA
V gene: TRBV20-1
J gene: TRBJ2-1
CDR3 length: 14
CDR3 protein: CSAKDREGRNEQFF
CDR3 DNA: TGCAGTGCTAAAGACAGGGAGGGAAGAAATGAGCAGTTCTTC

clone size: many
D gene: NA
V gene: TRBV12-3/TRBV12-4
J gene: TRBJ2-1
CDR3 length: 14
CDR3 protein: CASSPSTSGNEQFF
CDR3 DNA: TGTGCCAGCAGCCCGTCGACCTCAGGCAATGAGCAGTTCTTC

clone size: NA
D gene: NA
V gene: TRBV27
J gene: TRBJ1-5
CDR3 length: 13
CDR3 protein: CASSLNSGQPQHF
CDR3 DNA: TGTGCCAGCAGTTTGAATTCGGGGCAGCCCCAGCATTTT

clone size: few
D gene: TRBD1
V gene: TRBV29-1
J gene: TRBJ2-1
CDR3 length: 14
CDR3 protein: CSVAGTGSANEQFF
CDR3 DNA: TGCAGCGTGGCTGGGACAGGGAGCGCAAATGAGCAGTTCTTC

clone size: NA
D gene: NA
V gene: TRBV7-9
J gene: TRBJ2-3
CDR3 length: 15
CDR3 protein: CASSLTVKETDTQYF
CDR3 DNA: TGTGCCAGCAGCTTAACTGTAAAGGAGACAGATACGCAGTATTTT

clone size: NA
D gene: NA
V gene: TRBV27
J gene: TRBJ1-1
CDR3 length: 14
CDR3 protein: CASAPLRIRGEAFF
CDR3 DNA: TGTGCCAGCGCCCCCCTAAGAATCCGCGGTGAAGCTTTCTTT

clone size: NA
D gene: NA
V gene: TRBV19
J gene: TRBJ1-2
CDR3 length: 13
CDR3 protein: CASTDVTNYGYTF
CDR3 DNA: TGTGCCAGTACCGACGTTACTAACTATGGCTACACCTTC

clone size: many
D gene: NA
V gene: TRBV10-2
J gene: TRBJ2-1
CDR3 length: 16
CDR3 protein: CASSEKGWGGYNEQFF
CDR3 DNA: TGCGCCAGCAGTGAGAAAGGGTGGGGAGGATACAATGAGCAGTTCTTC

clone size: NA
D gene: NA
V gene: TRBV12-3/TRBV12-4
J gene: TRBJ1-2
CDR3 length: 16
CDR3 protein: CASSLAPKEGSNGYTF
CDR3 DNA: TGTGCCAGCAGTTTAGCCCCGAAGGAAGGGAGTAATGGCTACACCTTC

clone size: many
D gene: NA
V gene: TRBV20-1
J gene: TRBJ1-5
CDR3 length: 15
CDR3 protein: CSAGPTGTGNQPQHF
CDR3 DNA: TGCAGTGCTGGACCTACAGGGACCGGCAATCAGCCCCAGCATTTT

clone size: few
D gene: NA
V gene: TRBV28
J gene: TRBJ2-1
CDR3 length: 15
CDR3 protein: CASSLGASESDEQFF
CDR3 DNA: TGTGCCAGCAGTTTAGGGGCTAGCGAATCGGATGAGCAGTTCTTC

clone size: NA
D gene: NA
V gene: TRBV18
J gene: TRBJ2-7
CDR3 length: 13
CDR3 protein: CASSSQGGSEQYF
CDR3 DNA: TGTGCCAGCTCCTCCCAGGGAGGCAGCGAGCAGTACTTC

clone size: few
D gene: NA
V gene: TRBV9
J gene: TRBJ1-1
CDR3 length: 14
CDR3 protein: CASSVDSLNTEAFF
CDR3 DNA: TGTGCCAGCAGCGTGGACAGCTTGAACACTGAAGCTTTCTTT

clone size: many
D gene: TRBD1
V gene: TRBV2
J gene: TRBJ2-5
CDR3 length: 12
CDR3 protein: CAGDRVQETQYF
CDR3 DNA: TGTGCCGGGGACAGGGTACAAGAGACCCAGTACTTC

clone size: NA
D gene: NA
V gene: TRBV11-2
J gene: TRBJ2-5
CDR3 length: 16
CDR3 protein: CASSLAALANGETQYF
CDR3 DNA: TGTGCCAGCAGCTTAGCCGCACTTGCGAACGGAGAGACCCAGTACTTC

clone size: many
D gene: TRBD2
V gene: TRBV30
J gene: TRBJ2-1
CDR3 length: 13
CDR3 protein: CAGLAVTNNEQFF
CDR3 DNA: TGTGCGGGTCTAGCGGTAACGAACAATGAGCAGTTCTTC